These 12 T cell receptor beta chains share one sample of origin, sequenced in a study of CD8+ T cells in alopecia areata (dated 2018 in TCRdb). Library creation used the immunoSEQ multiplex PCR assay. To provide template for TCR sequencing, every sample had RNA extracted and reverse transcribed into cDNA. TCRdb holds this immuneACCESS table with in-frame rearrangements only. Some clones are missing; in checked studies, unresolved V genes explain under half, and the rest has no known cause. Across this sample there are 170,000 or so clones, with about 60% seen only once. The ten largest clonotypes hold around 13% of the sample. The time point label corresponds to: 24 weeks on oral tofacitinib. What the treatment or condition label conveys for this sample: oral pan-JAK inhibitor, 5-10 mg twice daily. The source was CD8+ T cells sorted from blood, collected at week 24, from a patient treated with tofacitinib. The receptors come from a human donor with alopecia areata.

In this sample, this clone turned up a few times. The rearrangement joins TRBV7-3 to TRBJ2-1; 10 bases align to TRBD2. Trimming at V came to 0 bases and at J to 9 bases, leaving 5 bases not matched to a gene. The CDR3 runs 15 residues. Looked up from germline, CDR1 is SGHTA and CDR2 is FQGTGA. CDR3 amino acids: CASSLTASGGGEQFF. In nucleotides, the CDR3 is TGTGCCAGCAGCTTAACTGCTAGCGGGGGCGGTGAGCAGTTCTTC.

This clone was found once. The CDR3 loop reads CASSAGGGALETQYF. The DNA of the CDR3 is TGTGCCAGCAGCGCCGGCGGGGGGGCCCTCGAGACCCAGTACTTC. The V and J genes are TRBV9 and TRBJ2-5; 9 bases map to TRBD2. This CDR3 is 15 amino acids long. Per the germline V gene, CDR1 is SGDLS and CDR2 is YYNGEE. Trimming cost V 3 bases and J 5 bases; bases outside gene matches: 8.

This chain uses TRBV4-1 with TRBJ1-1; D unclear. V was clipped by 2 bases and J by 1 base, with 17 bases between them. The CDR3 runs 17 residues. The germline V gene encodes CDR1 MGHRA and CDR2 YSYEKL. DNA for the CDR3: TGCGCCAGCAGCCAACTCATGGGCTATAACTGGAACACTGAAGCTTTCTTT. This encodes CASSQLMGYNWNTEAFF.

CDR3 amino acids: CSAPWTGINQETQYF. CDR3 DNA sequence: TGCAGCGCTCCCTGGACAGGAATAAATCAAGAGACCCAGTACTTC. The J gene is TRBJ2-5, the V gene TRBV29-1; TRBD1 matches 7 bases. V shed 7 bases, J shed 2 bases, and the junction held 13 bases outside the gene matches. From germline, CDR1 is SQVTM and CDR2 ANQGSEA. The CDR3 spans 15 residues.

The CDR3 loop reads CASSRDFNTGELFF. CDR3 in DNA: TGTGCCAGCAGCCGGGACTTTAACACCGGGGAGCTGTTTTTT. The chain carries TRBV4-2 and TRBJ2-2; D perhaps matches TRBD2 (6 bases). V lost 4 bases and J lost 2, with 8 bases in between. The CDR3 consists of 14 residues. The germline gives CDR1 LGHNA, CDR2 YNFKEQ.

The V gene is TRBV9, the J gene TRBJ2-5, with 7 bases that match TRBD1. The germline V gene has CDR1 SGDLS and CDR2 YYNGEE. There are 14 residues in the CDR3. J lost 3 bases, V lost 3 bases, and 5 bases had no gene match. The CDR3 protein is CASSANGQEETQYF. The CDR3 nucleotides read TGTGCCAGCAGCGCTAACGGACAGGAAGAGACCCAGTACTTC.

This CDR3 is CASSSPGTGAAEAFF. CDR3 sequence (DNA): TGTGCCAGCAGTTCCCCCGGGACAGGGGCTGCTGAAGCTTTCTTT. The rearrangement joins TRBV6-5 to TRBJ1-1, with TRBD1 matching over 10 bases. The CDR3 extends over 15 amino acids. Trimming removed 4 bases from V and 6 bases from J; junction bases left unmatched: 8. Germline CDR1 reads MNHEY; CDR2 reads SVGAGI.

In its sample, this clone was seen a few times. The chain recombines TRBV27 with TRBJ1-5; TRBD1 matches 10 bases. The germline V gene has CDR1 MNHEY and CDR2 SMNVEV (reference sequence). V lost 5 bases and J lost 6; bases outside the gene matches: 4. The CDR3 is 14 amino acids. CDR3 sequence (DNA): TGTGCCAGCAGTCTCGGACAGGGGGGTCAGCCCCAGCATTTT. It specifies CASSLGQGGQPQHF.

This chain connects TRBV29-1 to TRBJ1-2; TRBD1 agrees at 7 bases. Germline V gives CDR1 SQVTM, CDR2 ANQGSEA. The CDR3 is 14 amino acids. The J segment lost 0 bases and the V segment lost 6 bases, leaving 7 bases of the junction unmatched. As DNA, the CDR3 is TGCAGCGTACTGGACAGGATAGCTAACTATGGCTACACCTTC. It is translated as CSVLDRIANYGYTF.

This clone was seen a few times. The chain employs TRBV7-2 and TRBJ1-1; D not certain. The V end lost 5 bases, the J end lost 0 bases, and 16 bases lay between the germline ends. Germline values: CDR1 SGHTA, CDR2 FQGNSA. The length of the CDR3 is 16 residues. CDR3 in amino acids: CASSMPFLGVNTEAFF. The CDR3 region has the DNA TGTGCCAGCAGCATGCCCTTCCTTGGGGTGAACACTGAAGCTTTCTTT.

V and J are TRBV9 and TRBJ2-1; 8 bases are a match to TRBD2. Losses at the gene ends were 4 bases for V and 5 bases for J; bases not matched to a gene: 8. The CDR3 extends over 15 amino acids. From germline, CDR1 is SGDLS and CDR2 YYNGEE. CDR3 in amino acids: CASSKSGGSHNEQFF. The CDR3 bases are TGTGCCAGCAGCAAGAGCGGGGGCTCTCACAATGAGCAGTTCTTC.

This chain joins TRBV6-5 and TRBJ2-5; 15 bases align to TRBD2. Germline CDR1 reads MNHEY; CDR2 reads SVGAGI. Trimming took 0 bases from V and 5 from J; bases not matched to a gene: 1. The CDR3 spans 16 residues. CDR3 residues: CASSYSGTSGGETQYF. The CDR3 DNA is TGTGCCAGCAGTTACTCCGGGACTAGCGGGGGGGAGACCCAGTACTTC.